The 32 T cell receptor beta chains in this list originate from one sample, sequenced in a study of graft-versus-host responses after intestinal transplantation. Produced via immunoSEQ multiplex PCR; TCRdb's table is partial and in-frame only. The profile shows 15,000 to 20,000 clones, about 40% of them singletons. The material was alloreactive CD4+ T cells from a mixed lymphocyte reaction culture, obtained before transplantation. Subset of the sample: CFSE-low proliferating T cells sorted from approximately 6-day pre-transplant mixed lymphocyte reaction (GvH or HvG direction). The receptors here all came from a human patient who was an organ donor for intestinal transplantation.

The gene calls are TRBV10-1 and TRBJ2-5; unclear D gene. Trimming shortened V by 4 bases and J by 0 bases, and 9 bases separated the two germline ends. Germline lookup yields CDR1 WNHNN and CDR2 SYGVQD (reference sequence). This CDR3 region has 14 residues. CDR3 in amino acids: CASSAYPYQETQYF. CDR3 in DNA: TGCGCCAGCAGTGCCTACCCGTACCAAGAGACCCAGTACTTC.

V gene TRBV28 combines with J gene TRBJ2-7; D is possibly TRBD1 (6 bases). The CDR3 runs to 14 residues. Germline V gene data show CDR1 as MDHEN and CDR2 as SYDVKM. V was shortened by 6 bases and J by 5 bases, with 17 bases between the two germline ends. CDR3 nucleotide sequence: TGTGCCAGCAGGGAACAGGGCTTCAGAAACGAGCAGTACTTC. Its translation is CASREQGFRNEQYF.

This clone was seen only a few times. In nucleotides, the CDR3 is TGTGTTAAATACGGGACTGGGGCCAACGTCCTGACTTTC. It yields the protein CVKYGTGANVLTF. The chain couples TRBV19 to TRBJ2-6; the D gene is possibly TRBD2 (5 bases). Germline V CDR1 and CDR2: LNHDA, SQIVND (reference sequence). The CDR3 consists of 13 residues.

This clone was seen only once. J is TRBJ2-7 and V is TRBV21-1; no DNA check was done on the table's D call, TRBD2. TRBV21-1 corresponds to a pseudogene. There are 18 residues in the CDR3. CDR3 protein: CASSKVFSGAKWRYEQYF. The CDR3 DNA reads TGTGCCAGCAGCAAAGTGTTTTCGGGAGCGAAATGGCGCTACGAGCAGTACTTC.

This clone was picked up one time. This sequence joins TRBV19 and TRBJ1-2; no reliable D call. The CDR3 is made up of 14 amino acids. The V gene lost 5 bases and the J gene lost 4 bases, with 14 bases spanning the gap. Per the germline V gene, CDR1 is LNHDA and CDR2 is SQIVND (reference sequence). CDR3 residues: CASSQTRFLYGYTF. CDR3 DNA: TGTGCCAGTAGTCAGACCAGGTTCCTCTATGGCTACACCTTC.

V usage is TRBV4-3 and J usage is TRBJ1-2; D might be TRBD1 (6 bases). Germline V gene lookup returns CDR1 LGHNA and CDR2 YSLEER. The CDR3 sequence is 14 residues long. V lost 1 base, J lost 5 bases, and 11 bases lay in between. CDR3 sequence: CASSQGQGSYGYTF. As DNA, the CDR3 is TGCGCCAGCAGCCAAGGGCAGGGGAGTTATGGCTACACCTTC.

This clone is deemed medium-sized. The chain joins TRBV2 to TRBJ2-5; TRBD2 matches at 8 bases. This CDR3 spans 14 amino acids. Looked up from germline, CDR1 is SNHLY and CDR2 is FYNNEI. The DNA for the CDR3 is TGTGCTACCGGACTAGCCGCGAATGAGGAGACCCAGTACTTC. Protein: CATGLAANEETQYF.

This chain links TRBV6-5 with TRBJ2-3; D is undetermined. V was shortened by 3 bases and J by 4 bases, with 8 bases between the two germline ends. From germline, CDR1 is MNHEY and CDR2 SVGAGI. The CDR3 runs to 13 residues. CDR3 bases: TGTGCCAGCAGTTATAGAGAACCAGATACGCAGTATTTT. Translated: CASSYREPDTQYF.

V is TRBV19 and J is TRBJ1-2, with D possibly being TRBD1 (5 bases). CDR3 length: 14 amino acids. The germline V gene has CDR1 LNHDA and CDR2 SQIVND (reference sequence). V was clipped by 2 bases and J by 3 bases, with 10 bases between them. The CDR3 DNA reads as TGTGCCAGTAGTATAAACAGGCCCTACTATGGCTACACCTTC. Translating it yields CASSINRPYYGYTF. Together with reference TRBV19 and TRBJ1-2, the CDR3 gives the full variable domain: DGGITQSPKYLFRKEGQNVTLSCEQNLNHDAMYWYRQDPGQGLRLIYYSQIVNDFQKGDIAEGYSVSREKKESFPLTVTSAQKNPTAFYLCASSINRPYYGYTFGSGTRLTVV.

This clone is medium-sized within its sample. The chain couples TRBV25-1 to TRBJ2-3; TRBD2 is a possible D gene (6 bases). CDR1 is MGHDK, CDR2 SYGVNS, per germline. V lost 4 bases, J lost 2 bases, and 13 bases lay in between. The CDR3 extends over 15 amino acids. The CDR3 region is CASSAPRGVTDTQYF. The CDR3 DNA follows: TGTGCCAGCAGTGCCCCCCGCGGGGTCACAGATACGCAGTATTTT.

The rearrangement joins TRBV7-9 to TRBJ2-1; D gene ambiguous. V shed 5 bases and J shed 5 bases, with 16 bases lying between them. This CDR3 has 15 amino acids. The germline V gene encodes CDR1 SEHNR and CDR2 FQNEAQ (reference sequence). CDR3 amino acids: CASSVPLGRDNEQFF. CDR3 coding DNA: TGTGCCAGCAGCGTCCCTCTGGGCCGGGACAATGAGCAGTTCTTC.

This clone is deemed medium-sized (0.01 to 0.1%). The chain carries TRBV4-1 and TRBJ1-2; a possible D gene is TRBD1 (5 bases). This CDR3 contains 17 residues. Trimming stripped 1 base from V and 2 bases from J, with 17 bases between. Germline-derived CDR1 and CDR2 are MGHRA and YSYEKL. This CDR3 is CASSQAPGTGVNYGYTF. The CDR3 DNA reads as TGCGCCAGCAGCCAAGCCCCCGGGACGGGAGTAAACTATGGCTACACCTTC.

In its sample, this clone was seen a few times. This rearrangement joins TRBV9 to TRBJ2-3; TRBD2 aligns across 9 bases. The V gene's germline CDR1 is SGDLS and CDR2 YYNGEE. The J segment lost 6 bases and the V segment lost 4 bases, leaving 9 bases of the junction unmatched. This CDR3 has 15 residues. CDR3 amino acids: CASSISGSSPDTQYF. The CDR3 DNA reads TGTGCCAGCAGCATTAGCGGGAGTTCCCCTGATACGCAGTATTTT.

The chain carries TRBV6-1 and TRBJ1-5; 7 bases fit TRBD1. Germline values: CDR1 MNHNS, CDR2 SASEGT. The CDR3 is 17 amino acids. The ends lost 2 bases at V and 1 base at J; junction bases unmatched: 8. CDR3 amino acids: CASSERYRGWSNQPQHF. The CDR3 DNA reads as TGTGCCAGCAGTGAAAGGTACAGGGGTTGGAGCAATCAGCCCCAGCATTTT.

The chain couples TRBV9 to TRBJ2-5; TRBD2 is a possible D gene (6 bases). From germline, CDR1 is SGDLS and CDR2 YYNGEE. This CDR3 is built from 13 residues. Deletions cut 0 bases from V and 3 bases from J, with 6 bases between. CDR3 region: CASSVAGEETQYF. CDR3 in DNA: TGTGCCAGCAGCGTAGCGGGAGAAGAGACCCAGTACTTC.

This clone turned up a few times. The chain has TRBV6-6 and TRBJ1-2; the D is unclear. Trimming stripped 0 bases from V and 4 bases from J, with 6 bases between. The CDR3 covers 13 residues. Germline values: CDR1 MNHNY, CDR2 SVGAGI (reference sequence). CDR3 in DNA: TGTGCCAGCAGTTACTCGGCGGGCTATGGCTACACCTTC. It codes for CASSYSAGYGYTF.

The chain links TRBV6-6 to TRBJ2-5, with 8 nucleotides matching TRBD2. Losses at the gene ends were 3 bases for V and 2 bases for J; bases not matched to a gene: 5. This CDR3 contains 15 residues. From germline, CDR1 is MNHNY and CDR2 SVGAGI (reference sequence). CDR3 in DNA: TGTGCCAGCAGTTATGACGGGACTAGACAAGAGACCCAGTACTTC. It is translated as CASSYDGTRQETQYF.

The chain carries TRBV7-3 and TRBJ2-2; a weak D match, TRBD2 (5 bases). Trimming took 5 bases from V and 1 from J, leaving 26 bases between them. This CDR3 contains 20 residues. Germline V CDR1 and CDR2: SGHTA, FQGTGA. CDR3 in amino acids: CASSPSPPADATMNTGELFF. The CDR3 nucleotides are TGTGCCAGCAGCCCATCCCCCCCAGCGGACGCGACTATGAACACCGGGGAGCTGTTTTTT.

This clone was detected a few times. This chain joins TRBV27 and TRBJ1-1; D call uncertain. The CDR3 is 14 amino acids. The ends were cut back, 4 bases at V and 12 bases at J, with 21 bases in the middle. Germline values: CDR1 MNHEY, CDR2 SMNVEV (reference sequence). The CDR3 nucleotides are TGTGCCAGCAGTTCTTATCGGACCACCGGGGTTTCTTTCTTT. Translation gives CASSSYRTTGVSFF.

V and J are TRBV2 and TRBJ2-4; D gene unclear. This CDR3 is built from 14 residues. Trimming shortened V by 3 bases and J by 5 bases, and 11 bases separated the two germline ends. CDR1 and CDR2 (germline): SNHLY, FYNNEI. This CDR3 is CASSEVGGQNIQYF. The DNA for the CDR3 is TGTGCCAGCAGTGAGGTGGGCGGACAAAACATTCAGTACTTC.

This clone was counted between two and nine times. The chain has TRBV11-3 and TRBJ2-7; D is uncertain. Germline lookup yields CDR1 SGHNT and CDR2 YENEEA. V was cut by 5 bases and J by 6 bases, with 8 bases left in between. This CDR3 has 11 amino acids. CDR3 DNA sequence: TGTGCCAGCAGCCATGACCTCGAGCAGTACTTC. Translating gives CASSHDLEQYF.

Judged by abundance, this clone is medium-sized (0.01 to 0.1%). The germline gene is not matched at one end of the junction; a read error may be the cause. CDR3: CASSLDLAGTQYF. The CDR3 nucleotides are TGTGCTAGCAGCTTAGATCTGGCAGGGACCCAGTACTTC. The J gene is TRBJ2-5, the V gene TRBV7-7; no reliable D call. Germline lookup yields CDR1 SSHAT and CDR2 FNYEAQ (reference sequence). The CDR3 runs 13 residues. Combining the CDR3 with reference TRBV7-7 and TRBJ2-5 gives the whole variable domain GAGVSQSPRYKVTKRGQDVTLRCDPISSHATLYWYQQALGQGPEFLTYFNYEAQPDKSGLPSDRFSAERPEGSISTLTIQRTEQRDSAMYRCASSLDLAGTQYFGPGTRLLVL.

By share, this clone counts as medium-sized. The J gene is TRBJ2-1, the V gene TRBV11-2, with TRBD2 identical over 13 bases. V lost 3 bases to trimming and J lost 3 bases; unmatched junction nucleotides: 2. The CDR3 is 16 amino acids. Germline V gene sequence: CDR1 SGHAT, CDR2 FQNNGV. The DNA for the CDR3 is TGTGCCAGCAGCTTGTGGACTAGCGGGAGCTACAATGAGCAGTTCTTC. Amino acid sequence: CASSLWTSGSYNEQFF. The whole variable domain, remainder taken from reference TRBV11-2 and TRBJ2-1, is EAGVAQSPRYKIIEKRQSVAFWCNPISGHATLYWYQQILGQGPKLLIQFQNNGVVDDSQLPKDRFSAERLKGVDSTLKIQPAKLEDSAVYLCASSLWTSGSYNEQFFGPGTRLTVL.

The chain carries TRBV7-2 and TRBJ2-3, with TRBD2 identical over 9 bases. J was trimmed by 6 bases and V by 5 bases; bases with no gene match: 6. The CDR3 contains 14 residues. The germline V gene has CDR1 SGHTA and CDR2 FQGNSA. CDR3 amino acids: CASSRGGTSDTQYF. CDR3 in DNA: TGTGCCAGCAGCCGGGGCGGGACTAGCGATACGCAGTATTTT. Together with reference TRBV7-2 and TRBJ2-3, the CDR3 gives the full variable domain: GAGVSQSPSNKVTEKGKDVELRCDPISGHTALYWYRQSLGQGLEFLIYFQGNSAPDKSGLPSDRFSAERTGGSVSTLTIQRTQQEDSAVYLCASSRGGTSDTQYFGPGTRLTVL.

CDR3 bases: TGTGCCAGCAGCCAAAACAGGGGGGAAGAGACCCAGTACTTC. Residues: CASSQNRGEETQYF. This chain uses TRBV11-2 with TRBJ2-5; 8 nucleotides agree with TRBD1. Germline trimming cut 5 bases from V and 3 bases from J; bases unmatched to any gene: 5. The CDR3 contains 14 residues. Germline V gives CDR1 SGHAT, CDR2 FQNNGV. The full variable domain, its missing parts supplied by reference TRBV11-2 and TRBJ2-5, is EAGVAQSPRYKIIEKRQSVAFWCNPISGHATLYWYQQILGQGPKLLIQFQNNGVVDDSQLPKDRFSAERLKGVDSTLKIQPAKLEDSAVYLCASSQNRGEETQYFGPGTRLLVL.

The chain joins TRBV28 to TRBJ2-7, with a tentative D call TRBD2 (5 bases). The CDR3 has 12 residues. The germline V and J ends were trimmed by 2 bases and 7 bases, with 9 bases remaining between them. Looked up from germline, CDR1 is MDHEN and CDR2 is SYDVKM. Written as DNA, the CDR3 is TGTGCCAGCAGTTTACTGCGAGGGGAGCAGTACTTC. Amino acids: CASSLLRGEQYF.

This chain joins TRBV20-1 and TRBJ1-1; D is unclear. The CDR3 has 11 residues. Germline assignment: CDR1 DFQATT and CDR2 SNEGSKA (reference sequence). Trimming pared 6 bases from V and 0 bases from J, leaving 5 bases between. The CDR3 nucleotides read TGCAGTGCGTCGATGAACACTGAAGCTTTCTTT. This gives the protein CSASMNTEAFF.

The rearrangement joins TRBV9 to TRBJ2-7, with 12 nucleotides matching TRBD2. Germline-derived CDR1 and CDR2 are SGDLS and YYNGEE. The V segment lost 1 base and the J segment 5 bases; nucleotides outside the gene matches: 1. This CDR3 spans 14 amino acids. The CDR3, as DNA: TGTGCCAGCAGCGTACTAGCGGGAGGGAACGAGCAGTACTTC. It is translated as CASSVLAGGNEQYF.

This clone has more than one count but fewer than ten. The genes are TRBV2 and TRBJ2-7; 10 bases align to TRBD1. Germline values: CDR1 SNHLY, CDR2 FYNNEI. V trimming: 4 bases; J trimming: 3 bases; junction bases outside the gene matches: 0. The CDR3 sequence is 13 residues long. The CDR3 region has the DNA TGTGCCAGCAGTGGGGACAGGGGCTACGAGCAGTACTTC. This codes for CASSGDRGYEQYF.

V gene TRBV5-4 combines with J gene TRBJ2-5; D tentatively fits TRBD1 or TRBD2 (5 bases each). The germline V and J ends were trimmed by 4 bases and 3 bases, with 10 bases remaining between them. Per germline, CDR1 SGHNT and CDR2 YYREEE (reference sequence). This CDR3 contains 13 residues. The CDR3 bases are TGTGCCAGCAGCGGGCAGGGAGAAGAGACCCAGTACTTC. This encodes CASSGQGEETQYF.

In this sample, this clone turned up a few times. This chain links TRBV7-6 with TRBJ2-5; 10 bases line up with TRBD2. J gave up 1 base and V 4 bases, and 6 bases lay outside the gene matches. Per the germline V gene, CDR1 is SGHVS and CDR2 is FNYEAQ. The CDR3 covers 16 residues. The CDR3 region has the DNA TGTGCCAGCAGCTCCCCTAGGACTAGCGGCCAAGAGACCCAGTACTTC. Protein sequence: CASSSPRTSGQETQYF.

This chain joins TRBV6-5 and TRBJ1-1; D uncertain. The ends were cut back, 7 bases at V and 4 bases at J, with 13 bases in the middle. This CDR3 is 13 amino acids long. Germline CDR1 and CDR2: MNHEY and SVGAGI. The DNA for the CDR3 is TGTGCCAGCAACCGGGGTTGGAGCACTGAAGCTTTCTTT. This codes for CASNRGWSTEAFF.